This T cell receptor beta chain was captured by sequencing in a study of T-cell memory formation after mild COVID-19. Broader study findings: Some SARS-CoV-2-responding clones were already detected in memory before infection.

The germline V and J ends were trimmed by 0 bases and 3 bases, with 9 bases remaining between them. Germline V gives CDR1 MGHRA, CDR2 YSYEKL. The CDR3 is made up of 16 amino acids. This clonotype was counted between two and nine times. Antigen unknown. TCRdb redid the calling of the 5' RACE reads with MiXCR, one entry per CDR3 protein. The sample records fewer than 150,000 distinct CDR3 sequences, 5% to 6.5% being singletons. Sequenced sample: PBMCs or a T cell subset sorted from them (not recorded which). This rearrangement joins TRBV4-1 to TRBJ1-6; D not resolved. This sequence originates from an adult woman who had mild COVID-19 (a few samples of this study predate the infection). Cell type and time point are not known. CDR3 region: CASSQDPEVYNSPLHF. DNA of the CDR3: TGCGCCAGCAGCCAAGACCCCGAGGTCTATAATTCACCCCTCCACTTT.